The clone carrying this T cell receptor beta chain was counted a single time. Its antigen is still unknown. Sequencing was performed with immunoSEQ multiplex PCR; in TCRdb, only in-frame clones are kept and a portion is missing. The table shows roughly 14,000 clones, with about 80% occurring only once. This sample was included in a study of brain metastases from non-small cell lung cancer. General observations from the study: Fewer infiltrating T cells were found in brain metastases than primaries. T-cell clones appeared expanded in nearly 65% of brain metastases relative to matched primary tumors. Paired brain metastases and primary tumors largely shared TCR repertoires.

V was clipped by 3 bases and J by 0 bases; unmatched bases: 5. In germline, CDR1 is SEHNR, CDR2 FQNEAQ (reference sequence). CDR3 length equals 16 residues. Sequencing was done on a sample of primary lung tumor tissue. The receptor was derived from a donor aged 40 or over with non-small cell lung cancer. The chain carries TRBV7-9 and TRBJ2-3, with 8 bases that match TRBD2. The CDR3 sequence is CASSFPPSGSTDTQYF. The CDR3 nucleotides are TGTGCCAGCAGCTTCCCGCCTAGCGGGAGCACAGATACGCAGTATTTT. Variable domain in full (rest from reference TRBV7-9 and TRBJ2-3): DTGVSQNPRHKITKRGQNVTFRCDPISEHNRLYWYRQTLGQGPEFLTYFQNEAQLEKSRLLSDRFSAERPKGSFSTLEIQRTEQGDSAMYLCASSFPPSGSTDTQYFGPGTRLTVL.